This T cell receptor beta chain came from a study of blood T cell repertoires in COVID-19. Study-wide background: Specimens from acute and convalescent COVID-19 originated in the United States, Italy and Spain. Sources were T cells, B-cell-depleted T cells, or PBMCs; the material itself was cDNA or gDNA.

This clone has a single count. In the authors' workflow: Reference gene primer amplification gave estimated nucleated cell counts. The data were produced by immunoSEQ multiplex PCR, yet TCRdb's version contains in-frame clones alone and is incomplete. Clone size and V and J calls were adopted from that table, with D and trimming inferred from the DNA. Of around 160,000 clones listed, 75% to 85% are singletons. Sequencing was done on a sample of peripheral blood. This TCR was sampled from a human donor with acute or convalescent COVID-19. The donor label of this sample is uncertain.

The CDR3 coding sequence is TGTGCCAGCTCCGAGGGGGGGATGACCTCTGGAACTAATGAAAAACTGTTTTTT. This gives the protein CASSEGGMTSGTNEKLFF. The chain recombines TRBV5-6 with TRBJ1-4; D is possibly TRBD1 (6 bases). Per the germline V gene, CDR1 is SGHDT and CDR2 is YYEEEE. Trimming shortened V by 7 bases and J by 1 base, and 23 bases separated the two germline ends. This CDR3 spans 18 amino acids.